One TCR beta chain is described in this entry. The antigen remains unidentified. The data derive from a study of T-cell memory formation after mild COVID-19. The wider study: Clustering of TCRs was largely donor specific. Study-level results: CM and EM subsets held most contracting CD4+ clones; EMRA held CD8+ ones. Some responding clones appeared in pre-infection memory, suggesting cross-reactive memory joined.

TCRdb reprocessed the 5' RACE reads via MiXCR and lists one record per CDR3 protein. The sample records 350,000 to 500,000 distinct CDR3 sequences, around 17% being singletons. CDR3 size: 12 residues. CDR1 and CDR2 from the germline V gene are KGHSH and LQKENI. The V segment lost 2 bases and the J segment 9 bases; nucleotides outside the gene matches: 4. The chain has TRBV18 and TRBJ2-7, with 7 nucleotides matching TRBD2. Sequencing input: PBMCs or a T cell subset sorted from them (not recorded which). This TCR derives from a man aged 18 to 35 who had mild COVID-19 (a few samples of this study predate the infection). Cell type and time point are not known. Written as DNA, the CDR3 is TGTGCCAGCTCACCAGAGCGGGGACGGCAGTACGTC. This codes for CASSPERGRQYV.